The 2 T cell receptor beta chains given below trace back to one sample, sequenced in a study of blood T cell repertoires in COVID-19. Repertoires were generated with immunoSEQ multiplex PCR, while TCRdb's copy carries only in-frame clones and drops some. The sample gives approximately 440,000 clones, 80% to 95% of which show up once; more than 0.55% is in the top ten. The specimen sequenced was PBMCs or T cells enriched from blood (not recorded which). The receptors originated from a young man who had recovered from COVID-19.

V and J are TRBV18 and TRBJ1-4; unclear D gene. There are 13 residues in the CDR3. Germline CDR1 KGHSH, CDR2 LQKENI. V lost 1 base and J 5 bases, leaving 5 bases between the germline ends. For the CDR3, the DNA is TGTGCCAGCTCACCACAACGGAATGAAAAACTGTTTTTT. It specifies CASSPQRNEKLFF. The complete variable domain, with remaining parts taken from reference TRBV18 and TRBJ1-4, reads NAGVMQNPRHLVRRRGQEARLRCSPMKGHSHVYWYRQLPEEGLKFMVYLQKENIIDESGMPKERFSAEFPKEGPSILRIQQVVRGDSAAYFCASSPQRNEKLFFGSGTQLSVL.

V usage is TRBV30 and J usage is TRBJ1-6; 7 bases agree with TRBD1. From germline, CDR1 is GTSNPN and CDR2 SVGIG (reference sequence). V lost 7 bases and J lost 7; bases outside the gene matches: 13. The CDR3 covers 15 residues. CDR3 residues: CAYTNRQGGNSPLHF. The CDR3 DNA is TGTGCCTACACAAATCGACAGGGAGGAAATTCACCCCTCCACTTT.